The sample holds many counts of the clone carrying this T cell receptor (beta chain). The data belong to a study of T cells in Graves' hyperthyroidism and ophthalmopathy. The investigators amplified TCR beta CDR3 regions from RNA transcripts. The HTBI primer set drove a first-round RT-PCR of the TCR CDR3. TCRdb passed the multiplex PCR reads through MiXCR, listing each CDR3 protein once. The table has around 280,000 distinct CDR3 sequences, roughly an eighth seen once. CDR1 MNHNS and CDR2 SASEGT come from the germline V gene. The CDR3 runs 11 residues. V was pared by 5 bases and J by 5 bases, with 7 bases between.

This receptor was identified in a woman between 35 and 50 years old with Graves' hyperthyroidism. Specimen: blood. The rearrangement uses TRBV6-1 and TRBJ2-7; the D is unclear. The CDR3 DNA follows: TGTGCCAGCAGTCCAGCTGACGAGCAGTACTTC. This sequence encodes CASSPADEQYF.